This TCR beta chain stems from a study of cytomegalovirus exposure and HLA in healthy donors. The PCR used 60 Vbeta and 13 Jbeta primers. The assay was immunoSEQ multiplex PCR, and TCRdb's table has in-frame clones only and misses some. The sample has about 64,000 clones. Donors had nominal health at sampling but likely had unrecorded immune exposures. The junction had 6 bases not matched to a gene; V was cut back by 3 bases and J by 8 bases. The CDR3 sequence is 14 residues long. Germline V lookup: CDR1 LNHDA, CDR2 SQIVND (reference sequence). This sequence was found in a woman under 30 in good health and CMV-seronegative. Sample: PBMCs. The genes are TRBV19 and TRBJ2-1; 8 bases are shared with TRBD2. The CDR3 sequence: CASSIPGGAHEQFF. CDR3 bases: TGTGCCAGTAGTATCCCCGGGGGGGCACATGAGCAGTTCTTC.